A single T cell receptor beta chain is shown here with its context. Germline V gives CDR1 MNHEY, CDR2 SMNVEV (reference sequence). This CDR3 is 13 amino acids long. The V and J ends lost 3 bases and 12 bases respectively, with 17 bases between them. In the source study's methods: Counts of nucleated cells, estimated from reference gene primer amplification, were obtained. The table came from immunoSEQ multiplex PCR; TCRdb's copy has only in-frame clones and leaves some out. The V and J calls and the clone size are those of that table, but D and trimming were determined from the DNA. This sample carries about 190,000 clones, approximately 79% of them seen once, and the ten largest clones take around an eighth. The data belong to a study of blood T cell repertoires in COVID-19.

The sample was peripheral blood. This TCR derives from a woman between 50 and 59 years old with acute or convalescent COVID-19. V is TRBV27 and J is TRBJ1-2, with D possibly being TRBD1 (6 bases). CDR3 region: CASSFSSGGVHTF. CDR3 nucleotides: TGTGCCAGCAGTTTCTCTTCGGGGGGCGTACACACCTTC.